The 6 T cell receptor beta chains given below trace back to one sample, sequenced in a study of response to subunit inactivated influenza vaccine. One entry per CDR3 protein results from TCRdb running MiXCR on the RT-PCR reads. In the table there are about 170,000 distinct CDR3 sequences, over 9.5% of which are singletons. These sequences were also reported in another study, on T cells expressing NK-cell markers. Per that paper: The TCR beta cDNA came from 5'RACE template switching with UMIs.

The specimen was CD8+ T cells sorted from PBMCs, collected roughly 13 days after vaccination. Source of these receptors: a man between 50 and 59 years old who received an inactivated influenza vaccine.

This clonotype was counted many times. This chain uses TRBV11-2 with TRBJ2-1; 11 nucleotides line up with TRBD2. Germline CDR1 is SGHAT and CDR2 is FQNNGV. With V trimmed by 5 bases and J by 5 bases, 5 bases remained unmatched. The CDR3 spans 15 residues. The CDR3 loop is CASSLAGGRNNEQFF. In DNA, the CDR3 is TGTGCCAGCAGCCTAGCGGGGGGCAGAAACAATGAGCAGTTCTTC.

The V and J genes are TRBV20-1 and TRBJ2-1; maybe TRBD2 (7 bases). The V gene lost 8 bases and the J gene lost 1 base, with 21 bases spanning the gap. CDR3 size: 16 residues. Per germline, CDR1 DFQATT and CDR2 SNEGSKA (reference sequence). CDR3 sequence reads: CSIGGLAGYSYNEQFF. The CDR3, as DNA: TGCAGTATCGGGGGGCTAGCAGGATATTCCTACAATGAGCAGTTCTTC.

This clonotype was seen only a few times. The rearrangement joins TRBV19 to TRBJ2-2, with 7 bases that match TRBD2. The germline CDR1 and CDR2 sequences are LNHDA and SQIVND (reference sequence). Trimming cost V 2 bases and J 5 bases; bases outside gene matches: 8. CDR3 length equals 16 residues. The CDR3 reads CASSIRREFRTGELFF. DNA for the CDR3: TGTGCCAGTAGTATAAGGCGGGAGTTCCGGACCGGGGAGCTGTTTTTT.

The chain carries TRBV5-6 and TRBJ2-6, with TRBD2 matching over 13 bases. V shed 9 bases and J 2 bases; nucleotides not matched to a gene: 17. This CDR3 is 20 amino acids long. CDR1 is SGHDT, CDR2 YYEEEE, per germline. CDR3 in DNA: TGTGCCATCGGCCTGAGTAGGACTAGCGGGAGCAGAGCTGGGGCCAACGTCCTGACTTTC. Translation: CAIGLSRTSGSRAGANVLTF. The full variable domain, completed using reference TRBV5-6 and TRBJ2-6, is DAGVTQSPTHLIKTRGQQVTLRCSPKSGHDTVSWYQQALGQGPQFIFQYYEEEERQRGNFPDRFSGHQFPNYSSELNVNALLLGDSALYLCAIGLSRTSGSRAGANVLTFGAGSRLTVL.

This clonotype was recorded many times. The chain employs TRBV7-2 and TRBJ2-1; 12 bases are a match to TRBD2. V dropped 6 bases and J dropped 1; count of bases not matched to a gene: 4. This CDR3 spans 16 amino acids. Germline V gene lookup returns CDR1 SGHTA and CDR2 FQGNSA. CDR3 DNA sequence: TGTGCCAGCAGGGATGGACTAGCGGGATCCTACAATGAGCAGTTCTTC. Amino acid sequence: CASRDGLAGSYNEQFF. The full variable domain, completed using reference TRBV7-2 and TRBJ2-1, is GAGVSQSPSNKVTEKGKDVELRCDPISGHTALYWYRQSLGQGLEFLIYFQGNSAPDKSGLPSDRFSAERTGGSVSTLTIQRTQQEDSAVYLCASRDGLAGSYNEQFFGPGTRLTVL.

This clonotype occurred a few times. This chain uses TRBV7-9 with TRBJ2-1; 10 positions match TRBD2. The V gene's germline CDR1 is SEHNR and CDR2 FQNEAQ (reference sequence). The CDR3 contains 15 residues. V lost 4 bases, J lost 8 bases, and 8 bases stayed unmatched. CDR3 bases: TGTGCCAGCAGCTCCCTAGCGGGAGTTGTCGATGAGCAGTTCTTC. Its translation: CASSSLAGVVDEQFF. The whole variable domain, filled in from reference TRBV7-9 and TRBJ2-1, reads DTGVSQNPRHKITKRGQNVTFRCDPISEHNRLYWYRQTLGQGPEFLTYFQNEAQLEKSRLLSDRFSAERPKGSFSTLEIQRTEQGDSAMYLCASSSLAGVVDEQFFGPGTRLTVL.